The 17 T cell receptor beta chains below all came from one sample that was sequenced in a study of T cell responses to AZD1222 COVID-19 vaccine. Profiled with immunoSEQ multiplex PCR; TCRdb holds only in-frame clones, not every one. Among over 150,000 clones, less than 90% were seen once, and the ten largest hold around 3%. Sequenced here: peripheral blood, sampled on day 0 of AZD1222 vaccination. These TCRs come from an adult in good health.

This clone was seen more than once but under ten times. The V call is TRBV9, the J call TRBJ1-2; D unclear. CDR1 SGDLS and CDR2 YYNGEE come from the germline V gene. The CDR3 loop spans 16 amino acids. Trimming cost V 2 bases and J 0 bases, with 14 bases left between them. CDR3 sequence: CASSVGSSRTNYGYTF. DNA of the CDR3: TGTGCCAGCAGCGTGGGTAGTAGCAGAACTAACTATGGCTACACCTTC.

J is TRBJ1-2 and V is TRBV7-3; D is possibly TRBD1 (6 bases). In germline, CDR1 is SGHTA, CDR2 FQGTGA. The V gene lost 5 bases and the J gene lost 4 bases, with 14 bases spanning the gap. There are 14 residues in the CDR3. The CDR3: CASSPDPGAYGYTF. DNA of the CDR3: TGTGCCAGCAGCCCTGATCCGGGGGCCTATGGCTACACCTTC.

This clone was recorded only once. The gene calls are TRBV5-1 and TRBJ1-1; D is unresolved. This CDR3 contains 13 residues. V was pared by 1 base and J by 4 bases, with 8 bases between. Germline CDR1 is SGHRS and CDR2 is YFSETQ. The CDR3 reads CASSLSKGTEAFF. The DNA of the CDR3 is TGCGCCAGCAGCTTGAGCAAGGGCACTGAAGCTTTCTTT.

Here the CDR3 reads CASSTAPGYNEQFF. The DNA of the CDR3 is TGTGCCAGCAGCACCGCCCCAGGTTACAATGAGCAGTTCTTC. The chain combines TRBV21-1 with TRBJ2-1; the table's TRBD1 call for D was not verified on the DNA. TRBV21-1 is marked as a pseudogene. The CDR3 is made up of 14 amino acids.

The gene calls are TRBV29-1 and TRBJ1-2, with D possibly TRBD1 on 5 matching bases. The V end lost 2 bases, the J end lost 3 bases, and 7 bases lay between the germline ends. From germline, CDR1 is SQVTM and CDR2 ANQGSEA. CDR3 length equals 12 residues. This chain's CDR3 is CSVERGDYGYTF. In nucleotides, the CDR3 is TGCAGCGTTGAAAGGGGTGACTATGGCTACACCTTC. Full variable domain (missing parts from reference TRBV29-1 and TRBJ1-2): SAVISQKPSRDICQRGTSLTIQCQVDSQVTMMFWYRQQPGQSLTLIATANQGSEATYESGFVIDKFPISRPNLTFSTLTVSNMSPEDSSIYLCSVERGDYGYTFGSGTRLTVV.

This chain uses TRBV15 with TRBJ2-7; no definite D call. V lost 4 bases, J lost 1 base, and 17 bases lay in between. This CDR3 contains 16 residues. Germline values: CDR1 LNHNV, CDR2 YYDKDF (reference sequence). The CDR3 sequence is CATSNRPEPLSYEQYF. The CDR3 coding sequence is TGTGCCACCAGCAACAGACCGGAGCCGTTATCCTACGAGCAGTACTTC. Using reference TRBV15 and TRBJ2-7 for the parts outside the CDR3, the full variable domain is DAMVIQNPRYQVTQFGKPVTLSCSQTLNHNVMYWYQQKSSQAPKLLFHYYDKDFNNEADTPDNFQSRRPNTSFCFLDIRSPGLGDTAMYLCATSNRPEPLSYEQYFGPGTRLTVT.

The rearrangement uses TRBV6-1 and TRBJ1-5; TRBD1 is a possible D gene (6 bases). The CDR3 sequence is 14 residues long. The germline CDR1 and CDR2 sequences are MNHNS and SASEGT. The V gene lost 5 bases and the J gene lost 2 bases, with 10 bases spanning the gap. CDR3 protein: CASSWDTRNQPQHF. For the CDR3, the DNA is TGTGCCAGCAGTTGGGACACGCGCAATCAGCCCCAGCATTTT.

The CDR3 region has the DNA TGTGCCAGTAGTATTGGGGCTGGGACAAGAAATCAGCCCCAGCATTTT. As protein: CASSIGAGTRNQPQHF. The J gene is TRBJ1-5, the V gene TRBV19; D is perhaps TRBD1 (6 bases). The CDR3 runs 16 residues. CDR1 LNHDA and CDR2 SQIVND come from the germline V gene (reference sequence). The V end was cut by 3 bases, the J end by 4 bases, with 16 bases between.

The J gene is TRBJ1-5, the V gene TRBV6-5, with D perhaps TRBD1 (6 bases). Germline V gene sequence: CDR1 MNHEY, CDR2 SVGAGI. The CDR3 contains 16 residues. V lost 0 bases to trimming and J lost 0 bases, with 9 bases between them. In nucleotides, the CDR3 is TGTGCCAGCAGTTACTCGAGGACAGCTAGCAATCAGCCCCAGCATTTT. Protein sequence: CASSYSRTASNQPQHF.

The V call is TRBV27, the J call TRBJ1-5; unclear D gene. V lost 5 bases, J lost 8 bases, and 13 bases lay in between. This CDR3 has 13 amino acids. CDR1 is MNHEY, CDR2 SMNVEV, per germline (reference sequence). The CDR3: CASSPKGLEPQHF. Here the CDR3 DNA reads TGTGCCAGCAGTCCCAAGGGTTTGGAGCCCCAGCATTTT.

The chain employs TRBV13 and TRBJ2-2, with D unclear. Germline V CDR1 and CDR2: PRHDT, FYEKMQ (reference sequence). V was cut by 5 bases and J by 8 bases, with 9 bases left in between. This CDR3 comprises 12 residues. The CDR3 bases are TGTGCCAGCAGCCGCCGTACGGGGGAGCTGTTTTTT. Protein: CASSRRTGELFF.

The rearrangement joins TRBV29-1 to TRBJ2-3, with 7 bases that match TRBD1. Trimming cost V 7 bases and J 4 bases; bases outside gene matches: 11. Germline CDR1 SQVTM, CDR2 ANQGSEA. The CDR3 is 14 amino acids. The DNA of the CDR3 is TGCAGCGCCCGACAGGGTAGGAATGCAGATACGCAGTATTTT. Its protein product is CSARQGRNADTQYF.

V and J are TRBV28 and TRBJ2-1; D perhaps matches TRBD2 (6 bases). Germline CDR1 is MDHEN and CDR2 is SYDVKM. This CDR3 spans 14 amino acids. Trimming removed 0 bases at V and 7 bases at J, with 10 bases between. The CDR3 DNA is TGTGCCAGCAGTTTATGGGGGGGAATGAATGAGCAGTTCTTC. Translating it yields CASSLWGGMNEQFF.

V usage is TRBV6-5 and J usage is TRBJ1-6; D remains unclear. This CDR3 region has 16 residues. Trimming took off 4 bases at V and 0 bases at J, with 10 bases between the two ends. Germline-derived CDR1 and CDR2 are MNHEY and SVGAGI. The CDR3 loop is CASSLFVSSYNSPLHF. CDR3 DNA: TGTGCCAGCAGTTTATTTGTGAGCTCCTATAATTCACCCCTCCACTTT.

This chain uses TRBV4-1 with TRBJ2-7; possible D gene TRBD1, 6 bases. Germline V lookup: CDR1 MGHRA, CDR2 YSYEKL. The CDR3 length is 18 residues. Trimming took 4 bases from V and 1 from J, leaving 23 bases between them. This CDR3 is CASSPLGAGATLSYEQYF. In DNA, the CDR3 is TGCGCCAGCAGCCCCCTAGGGGCAGGGGCCACACTTTCCTACGAGCAGTACTTC.

The chain carries TRBV20-1 and TRBJ1-1, with D perhaps matching TRBD1 (6 bases). CDR1 is DFQATT and CDR2 is SNEGSKA in the germline V gene (reference sequence). The CDR3 is 11 amino acids. Trimming took 7 bases from V and 6 from J, leaving 12 bases between them. The CDR3 DNA reads as TGCAGTGTGTGGGGGGCCCCTGAAGCTTTCTTT. This gives the protein CSVWGAPEAFF.

This chain connects TRBV4-3 to TRBJ1-5; D gene unclear. CDR1 and CDR2 from the germline V gene are LGHNA and YSLEER. This CDR3 has 18 amino acids. Trimming pared 0 bases from V and 0 bases from J, leaving 15 bases between. Written as DNA, the CDR3 is TGCGCCAGCAGCCAAGAGGTGCGAACCTTTTATAGCAATCAGCCCCAGCATTTT. It encodes CASSQEVRTFYSNQPQHF.